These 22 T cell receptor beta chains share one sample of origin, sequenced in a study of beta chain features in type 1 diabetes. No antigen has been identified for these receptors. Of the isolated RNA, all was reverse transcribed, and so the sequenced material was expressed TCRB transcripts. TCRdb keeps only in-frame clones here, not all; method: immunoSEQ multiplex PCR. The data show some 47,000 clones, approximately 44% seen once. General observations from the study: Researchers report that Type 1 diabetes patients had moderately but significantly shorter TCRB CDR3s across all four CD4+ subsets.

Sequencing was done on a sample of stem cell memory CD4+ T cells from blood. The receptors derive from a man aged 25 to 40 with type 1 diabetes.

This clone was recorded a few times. The DNA of the CDR3 is TGTGCCAGCAGCCAACAGGGTCTCACTGAAGCTTTCTTT. Amino acid sequence: CASSQQGLTEAFF. The V call is TRBV16, the J call TRBJ1-1, with D tentatively TRBD1 (5 bases). V lost 2 bases and J lost 4, with 8 bases in between. The CDR3 contains 13 residues. Germline CDR1 is KGHSY and CDR2 is FQNENV.

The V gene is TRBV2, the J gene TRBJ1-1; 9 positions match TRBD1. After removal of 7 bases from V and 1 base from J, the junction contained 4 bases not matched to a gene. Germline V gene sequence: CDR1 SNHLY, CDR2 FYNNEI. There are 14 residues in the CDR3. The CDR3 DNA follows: TGTGCCAGCAAAAAGGGACAGGGGAACACTGAAGCTTTCTTT. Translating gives CASKKGQGNTEAFF.

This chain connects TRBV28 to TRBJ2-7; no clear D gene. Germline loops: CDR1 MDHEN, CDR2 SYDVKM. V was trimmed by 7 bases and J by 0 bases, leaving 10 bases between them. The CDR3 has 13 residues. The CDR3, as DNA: TGTGCCAGCACTAACTCCAACTCCTACGAGCAGTACTTC. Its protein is CASTNSNSYEQYF.

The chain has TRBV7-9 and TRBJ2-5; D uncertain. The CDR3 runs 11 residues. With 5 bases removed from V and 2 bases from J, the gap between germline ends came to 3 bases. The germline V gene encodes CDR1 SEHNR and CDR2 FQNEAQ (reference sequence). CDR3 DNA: TGTGCCAGCAGCCTACAAGAGACCCAGTACTTC. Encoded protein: CASSLQETQYF.

The CDR3 region is CASSPWTGRDTEAFF. CDR3 DNA: TGTGCCAGCAGTCCATGGACAGGAAGGGACACTGAAGCTTTCTTT. The genes are TRBV28 and TRBJ1-1; TRBD1 matches 7 bases. This CDR3 contains 15 residues. CDR1 is MDHEN, CDR2 SYDVKM, per germline. Trimming at V came to 5 bases and at J to 3 bases, leaving 9 bases not matched to a gene.

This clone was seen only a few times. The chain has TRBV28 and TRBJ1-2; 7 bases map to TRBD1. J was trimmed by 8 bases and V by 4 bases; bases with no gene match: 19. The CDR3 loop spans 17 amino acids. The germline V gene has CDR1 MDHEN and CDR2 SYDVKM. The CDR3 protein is CASSWVIMKDRSGGYTF. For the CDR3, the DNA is TGTGCCAGCAGTTGGGTGATAATGAAGGACAGGAGCGGGGGCTACACCTTC.

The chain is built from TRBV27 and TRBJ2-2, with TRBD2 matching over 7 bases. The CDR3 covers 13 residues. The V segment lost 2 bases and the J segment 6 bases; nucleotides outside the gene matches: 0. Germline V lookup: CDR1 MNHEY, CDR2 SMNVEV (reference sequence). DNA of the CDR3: TGTGCCAGCAGTTTACGGGGGGCCGGGGAGCTGTTTTTT. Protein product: CASSLRGAGELFF.

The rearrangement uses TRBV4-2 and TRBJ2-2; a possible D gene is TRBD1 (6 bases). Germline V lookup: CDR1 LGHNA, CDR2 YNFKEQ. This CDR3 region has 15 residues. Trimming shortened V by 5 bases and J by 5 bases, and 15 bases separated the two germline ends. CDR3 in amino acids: CASSFTGTQTGELFF. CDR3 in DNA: TGTGCCAGCAGCTTTACCGGGACACAAACCGGGGAGCTGTTTTTT.

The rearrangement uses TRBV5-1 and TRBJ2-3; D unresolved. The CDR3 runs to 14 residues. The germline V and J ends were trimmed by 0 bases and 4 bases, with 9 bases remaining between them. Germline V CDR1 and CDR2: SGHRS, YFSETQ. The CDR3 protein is CASSLELAADTQYF. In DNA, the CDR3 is TGCGCCAGCAGCTTGGAGTTGGCAGCAGATACGCAGTATTTT.

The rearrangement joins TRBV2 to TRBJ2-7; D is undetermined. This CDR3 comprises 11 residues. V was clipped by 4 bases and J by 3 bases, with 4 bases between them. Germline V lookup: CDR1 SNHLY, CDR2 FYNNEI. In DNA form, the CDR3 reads TGTGCCAGCAGTGTTAGCTACGAGCAGTACTTC. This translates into CASSVSYEQYF.

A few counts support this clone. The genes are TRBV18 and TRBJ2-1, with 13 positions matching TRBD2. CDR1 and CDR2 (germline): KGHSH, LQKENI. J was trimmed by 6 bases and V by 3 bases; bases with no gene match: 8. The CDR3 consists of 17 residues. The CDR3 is CASSPGLAGESGNEQFF. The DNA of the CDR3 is TGTGCCAGCTCACCTGGACTAGCGGGAGAATCGGGCAATGAGCAGTTCTTC.

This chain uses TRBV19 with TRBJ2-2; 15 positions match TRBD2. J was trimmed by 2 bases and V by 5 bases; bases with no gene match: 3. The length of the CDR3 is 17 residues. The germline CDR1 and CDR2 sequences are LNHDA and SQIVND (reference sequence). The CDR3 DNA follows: TGTGCCAGTAGTGGGGGACTAGCGGGAGGAAACACCGGGGAGCTGTTTTTT. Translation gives CASSGGLAGGNTGELFF.

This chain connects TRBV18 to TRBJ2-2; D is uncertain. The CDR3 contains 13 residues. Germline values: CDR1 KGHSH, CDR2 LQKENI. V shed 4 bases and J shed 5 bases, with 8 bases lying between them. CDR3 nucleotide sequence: TGTGCCAGCTCACTATTGGCAACCGGGGAGCTGTTTTTT. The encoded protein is CASSLLATGELFF.

The CDR3 DNA follows: TGTGCCAGTACCCTCTCCACTACTCTCAATCAGCCCCAGCATTTT. This codes for CASTLSTTLNQPQHF. V is TRBV19 and J is TRBJ1-5; D is ambiguous. There are 15 residues in the CDR3. Germline V lookup: CDR1 LNHDA, CDR2 SQIVND (reference sequence). V lost 7 bases and J 3 bases, leaving 16 bases between the germline ends. The full variable domain, rest sourced from reference TRBV19 and TRBJ1-5, is DGGITQSPKYLFRKEGQNVTLSCEQNLNHDAMYWYRQDPGQGLRLIYYSQIVNDFQKGDIAEGYSVSREKKESFPLTVTSAQKNPTAFYLCASTLSTTLNQPQHFGDGTRLSIL.

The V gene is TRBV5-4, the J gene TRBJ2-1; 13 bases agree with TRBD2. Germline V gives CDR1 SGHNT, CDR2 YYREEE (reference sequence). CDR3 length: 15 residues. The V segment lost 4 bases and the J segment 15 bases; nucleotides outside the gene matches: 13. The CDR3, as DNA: TGTGCCAGCAGCCAGACTAGCGGGAGGACGCTGACTTGGTTCTTC. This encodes CASSQTSGRTLTWFF.

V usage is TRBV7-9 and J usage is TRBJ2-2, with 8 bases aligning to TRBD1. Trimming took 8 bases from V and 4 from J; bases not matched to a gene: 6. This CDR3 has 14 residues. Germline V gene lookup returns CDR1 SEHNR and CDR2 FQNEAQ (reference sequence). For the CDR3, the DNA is TGTGCCAGCCCCCAGGGGGCTGCCACCGGGGAGCTGTTTTTT. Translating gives CASPQGAATGELFF. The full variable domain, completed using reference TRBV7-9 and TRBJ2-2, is DTGVSQNPRHKITKRGQNVTFRCDPISEHNRLYWYRQTLGQGPEFLTYFQNEAQLEKSRLLSDRFSAERPKGSFSTLEIQRTEQGDSAMYLCASPQGAATGELFFGEGSRLTVL.

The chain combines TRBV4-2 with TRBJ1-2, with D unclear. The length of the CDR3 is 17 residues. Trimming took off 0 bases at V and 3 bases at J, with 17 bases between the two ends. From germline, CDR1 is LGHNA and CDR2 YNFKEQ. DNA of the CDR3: TGTGCCAGCAGCCAAGATATTTCTGGAGGGAGGGACTATGGCTACACCTTC. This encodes CASSQDISGGRDYGYTF.

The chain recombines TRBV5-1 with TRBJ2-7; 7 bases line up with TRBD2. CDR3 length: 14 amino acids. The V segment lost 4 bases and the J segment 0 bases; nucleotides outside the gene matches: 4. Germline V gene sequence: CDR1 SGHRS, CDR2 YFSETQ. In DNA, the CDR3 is TGCGCCAGCAGCCTTAGCGGGTACTCCTACGAGCAGTACTTC. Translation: CASSLSGYSYEQYF.

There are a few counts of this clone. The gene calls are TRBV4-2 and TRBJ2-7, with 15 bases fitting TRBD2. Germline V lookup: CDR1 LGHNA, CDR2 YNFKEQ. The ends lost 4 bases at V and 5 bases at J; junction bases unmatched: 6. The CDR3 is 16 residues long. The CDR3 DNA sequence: TGTGCCAGCAGCCGAGGACTAGCGGGAGGGCCCAACGAGCAGTACTTC. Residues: CASSRGLAGGPNEQYF.

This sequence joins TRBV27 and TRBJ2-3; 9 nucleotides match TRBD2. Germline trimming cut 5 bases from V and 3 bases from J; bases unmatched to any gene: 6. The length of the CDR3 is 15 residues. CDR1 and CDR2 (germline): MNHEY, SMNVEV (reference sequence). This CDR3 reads CASSGPGLATDTQYF. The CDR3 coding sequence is TGTGCCAGCAGTGGCCCGGGACTAGCAACAGATACGCAGTATTTT.

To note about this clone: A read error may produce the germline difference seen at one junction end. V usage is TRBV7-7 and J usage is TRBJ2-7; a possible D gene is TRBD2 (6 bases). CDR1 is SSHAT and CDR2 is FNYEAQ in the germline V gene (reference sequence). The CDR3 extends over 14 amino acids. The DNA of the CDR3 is TGTGCTAGCAGCTTGGGGACTGGGGGGAGCGAGCAGTACTTC. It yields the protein CASSLGTGGSEQYF.

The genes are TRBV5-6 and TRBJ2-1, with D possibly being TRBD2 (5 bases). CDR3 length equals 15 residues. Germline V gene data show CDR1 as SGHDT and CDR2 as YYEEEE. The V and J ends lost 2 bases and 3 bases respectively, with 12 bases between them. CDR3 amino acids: CASSFVKRDYNEQFF. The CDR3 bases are TGTGCCAGCAGCTTTGTGAAGAGGGACTACAATGAGCAGTTCTTC.